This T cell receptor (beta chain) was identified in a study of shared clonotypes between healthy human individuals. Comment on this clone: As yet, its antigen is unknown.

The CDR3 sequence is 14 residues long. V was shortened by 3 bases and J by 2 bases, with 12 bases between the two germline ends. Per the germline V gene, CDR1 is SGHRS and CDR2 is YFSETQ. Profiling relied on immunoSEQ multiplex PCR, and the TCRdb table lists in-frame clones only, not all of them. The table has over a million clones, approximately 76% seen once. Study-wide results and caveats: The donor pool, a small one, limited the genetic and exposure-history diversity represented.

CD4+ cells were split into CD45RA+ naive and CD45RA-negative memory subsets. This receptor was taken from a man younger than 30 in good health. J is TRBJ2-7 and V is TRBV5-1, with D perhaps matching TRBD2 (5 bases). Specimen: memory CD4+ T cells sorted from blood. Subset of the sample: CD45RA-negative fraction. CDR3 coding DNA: TGCGCCAGCAGCTCTTCCGGGATCCCCTACGAGCAGTACTTC. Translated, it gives CASSSSGIPYEQYF.